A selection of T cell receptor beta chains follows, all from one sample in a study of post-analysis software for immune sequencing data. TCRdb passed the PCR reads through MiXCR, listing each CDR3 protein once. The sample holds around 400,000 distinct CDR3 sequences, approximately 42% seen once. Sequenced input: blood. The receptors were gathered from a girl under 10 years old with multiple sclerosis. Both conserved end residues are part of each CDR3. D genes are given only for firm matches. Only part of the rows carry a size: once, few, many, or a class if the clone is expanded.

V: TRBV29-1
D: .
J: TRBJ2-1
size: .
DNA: TGCAGCGTTGTAGCGGACTCCCCCTACAATGAGCAGTTCTTC
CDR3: CSVVADSPYNEQFF

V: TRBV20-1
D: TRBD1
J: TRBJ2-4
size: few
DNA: TGCAGTGCTAGACCAATGACAGGGCGGACCAAAAACATTCAGTACTTC
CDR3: CSARPMTGRTKNIQYF

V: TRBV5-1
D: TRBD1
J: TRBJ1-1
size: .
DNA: TGCGCCAGCAGCTGGACAGGTCAGGGGACTGAAGCTTTCTTT
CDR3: CASSWTGQGTEAFF

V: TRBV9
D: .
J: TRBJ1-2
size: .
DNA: TGTGCCAGCAGTCCAAGGTCCCCAAGTGGAGGCTACACCTTC
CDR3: CASSPRSPSGGYTF

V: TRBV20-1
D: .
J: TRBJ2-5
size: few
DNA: TGCAGTGCTAGAGGGGCGAGCCAAGAGACCCAGTACTTC
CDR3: CSARGASQETQYF

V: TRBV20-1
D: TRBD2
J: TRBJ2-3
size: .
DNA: TGCAGTGCCACTAGTCTGCGGAGGGAGGGCCCTCCCACAGATACGCAGTATTTT
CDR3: CSATSLRREGPPTDTQYF

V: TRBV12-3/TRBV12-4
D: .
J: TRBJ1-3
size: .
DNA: TGTGCCAGCAGTTTAGACGGGGTACCCATAGGAAACACCATATATTTT
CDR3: CASSLDGVPIGNTIYF

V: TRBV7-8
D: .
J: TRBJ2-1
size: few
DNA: TGTGCCAGCAGCTTAGCGGGGAACCCTTCGGAGTTCTTC
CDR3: CASSLAGNPSEFF

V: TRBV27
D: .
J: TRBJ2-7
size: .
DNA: TGTGTCAGCAGTTTATCGAGGAAGGACTTCGCCTCCTACGAGCAGTACTTC
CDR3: CVSSLSRKDFASYEQYF

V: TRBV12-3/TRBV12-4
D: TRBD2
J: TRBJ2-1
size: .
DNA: TGTGCCAGCAGCCTTATTAGCGGGAGATTAACTGGGGAGCAGTTCTTC
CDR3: CASSLISGRLTGEQFF

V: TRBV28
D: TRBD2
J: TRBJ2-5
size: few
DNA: TGTGCCAGCAGTTTCTACGGGGGGGTACGAGAGACCCAGTACTTC
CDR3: CASSFYGGVRETQYF

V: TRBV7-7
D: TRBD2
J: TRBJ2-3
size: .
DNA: TGTGCCAGCAGCTTAGAACTAGCGGGGGGGCCGCGCCCAGATACGCAGTATTTT
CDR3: CASSLELAGGPRPDTQYF

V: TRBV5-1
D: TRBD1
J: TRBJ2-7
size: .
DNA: TGCGCCGGCAGCTTGGGACAGGGGAGCGACGAGCAGTACTTC
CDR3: CAGSLGQGSDEQYF

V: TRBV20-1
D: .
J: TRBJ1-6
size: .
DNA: TGCAGTGCTAGAGATGGTTGGCGCGCCGGGTTTAATTCACCCCTCCACTTT
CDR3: CSARDGWRAGFNSPLHF

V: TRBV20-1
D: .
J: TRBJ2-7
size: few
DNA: TGCAGTGCTGGAGGTCGGACGAGCTCCTACGAGCAGTACTTC
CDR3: CSAGGRTSSYEQYF

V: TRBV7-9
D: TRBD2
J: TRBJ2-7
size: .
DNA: TGTGCCAGCAGCCGGGGGGACTACGAGCAGTACTTC
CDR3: CASSRGDYEQYF

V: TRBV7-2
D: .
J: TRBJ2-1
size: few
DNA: TGTGCCAGCAGCTCCGGATCGAGCTCCTACAATGAGCAGTTCTTC
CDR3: CASSSGSSSYNEQFF

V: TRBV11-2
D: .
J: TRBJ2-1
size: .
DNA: TGTGCCAGCAGCGCCGTAGGTCGCAATGAGCAGTTCTTC
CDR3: CASSAVGRNEQFF

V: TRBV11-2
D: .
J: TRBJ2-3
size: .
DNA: TGTGCCAGCAGCTCCCCCCTTTCAGATACAGATACGCAGTATTTT
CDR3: CASSSPLSDTDTQYF

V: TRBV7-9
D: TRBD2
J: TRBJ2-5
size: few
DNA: TGTGCCAGCAGCTTAGCGAGCGGGGGGACAAACGAGACCCAGTACTTC
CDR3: CASSLASGGTNETQYF

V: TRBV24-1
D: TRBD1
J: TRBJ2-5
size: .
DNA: TGTGCCACCAGTGATTCGCCGGGACAGGGATGGGAGACCCAGTACTTC
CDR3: CATSDSPGQGWETQYF

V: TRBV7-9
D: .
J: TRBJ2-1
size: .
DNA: TGTGCCAGCAGCTGGGGTGGGCGCAATGAGCAGTTCTTC
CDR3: CASSWGGRNEQFF

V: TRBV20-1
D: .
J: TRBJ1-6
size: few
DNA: TGCAGTGCTAGGACCGTTGACAGGCCCAATTCACCCCTCCACTTT
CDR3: CSARTVDRPNSPLHF

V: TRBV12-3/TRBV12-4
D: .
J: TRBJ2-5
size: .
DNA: TGTGCCAGCACCCGGGACTCGGGGGAGCAGTACTTC
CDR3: CASTRDSGEQYF

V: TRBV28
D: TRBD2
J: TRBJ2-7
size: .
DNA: TGTGCCAGCCTCACGAGGGCGGGAGGGACCCACGAGCAGTACTTC
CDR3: CASLTRAGGTHEQYF

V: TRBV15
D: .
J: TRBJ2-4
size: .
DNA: TGTGCCACCAGCAGAGAATCGGTAGCGGATAGGGTTAAAAACATTCAGTACTTC
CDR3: CATSRESVADRVKNIQYF

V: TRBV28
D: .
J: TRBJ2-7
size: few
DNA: TGTGCCAGCAGTGAAGAGGTCGGCGGAAGCGGGGAGCAGTACTTC
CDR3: CASSEEVGGSGEQYF

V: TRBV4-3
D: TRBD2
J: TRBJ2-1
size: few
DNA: TGCGCCAGCAGCCAAGGCAGCGGGAGGTACAATGAGCAGTTCTTC
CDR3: CASSQGSGRYNEQFF

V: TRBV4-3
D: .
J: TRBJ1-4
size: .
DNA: TGCGCCAGCAGCCAAGGTCTCGGTATTGACGAAAAACTGTTTTTT
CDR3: CASSQGLGIDEKLFF

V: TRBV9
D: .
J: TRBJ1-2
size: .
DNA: TGTGCCAGCAGCGCGAAGAGGGGGGGATATGGCTACACCTTC
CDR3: CASSAKRGGYGYTF

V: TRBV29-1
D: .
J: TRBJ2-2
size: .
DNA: TGCAGCGTTGGCAAAGGGATAGCCGGGGAGCTGTTTTTT
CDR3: CSVGKGIAGELFF

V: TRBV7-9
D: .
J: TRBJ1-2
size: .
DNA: TGTGCCAGCAGCCCAAGGGGGGGGACCAACTATGGCTACACCTTC
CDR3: CASSPRGGTNYGYTF

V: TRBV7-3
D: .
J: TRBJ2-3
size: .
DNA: TGTGCCAGCAGTTATAATCCGCCCACAGATACGCAGTATTTT
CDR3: CASSYNPPTDTQYF

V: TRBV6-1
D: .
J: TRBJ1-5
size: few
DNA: TGTGCCAGCCAAAATTTGCCAGGCCTCAATCAGCCCCAGCATTTT
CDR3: CASQNLPGLNQPQHF

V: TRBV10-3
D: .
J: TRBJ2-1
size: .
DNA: TGTGCCATCCGTGAGTCGTTCTCTTTCAATGAGCAGTTCTTC
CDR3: CAIRESFSFNEQFF

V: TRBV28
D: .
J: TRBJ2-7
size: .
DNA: TGTGCCAGCAGTTCGACAGGTCCCTACGAGCAGTACTTC
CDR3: CASSSTGPYEQYF

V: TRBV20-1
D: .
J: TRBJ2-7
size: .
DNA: TGCAGTGCTTTACCGGGACTGAACTACGAGCAGTACTTC
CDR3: CSALPGLNYEQYF

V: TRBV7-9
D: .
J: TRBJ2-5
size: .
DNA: TGTGCCAGCACCGGGGAAGAGACCCAGTACTTC
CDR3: CASTGEETQYF

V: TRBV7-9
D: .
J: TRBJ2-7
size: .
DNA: TGTGCCAGCAGCTTTGACGGAGGGGGATTCTACGAGCAGTACTTC
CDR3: CASSFDGGGFYEQYF

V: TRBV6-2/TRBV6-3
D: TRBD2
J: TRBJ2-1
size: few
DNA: TGTGCCAGCAGTTACTCGCCGACTAGCGGGGACAATGAGCAGTTCTTC
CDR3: CASSYSPTSGDNEQFF

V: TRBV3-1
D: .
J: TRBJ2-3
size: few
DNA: TGTGCCAGCAGTACGGACTACCGCACAGATACGCAGTATTTT
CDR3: CASSTDYRTDTQYF

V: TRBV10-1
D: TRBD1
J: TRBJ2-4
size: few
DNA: TGCGCCAGCAGTGTGGGACAGGGAGCCATTCAGTACTTC
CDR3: CASSVGQGAIQYF

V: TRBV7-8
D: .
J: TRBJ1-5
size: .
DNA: TGTGCCAGCAGCTTAGTAGTGGGGCAGCTATATCAGCCCCAGCATTTT
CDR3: CASSLVVGQLYQPQHF

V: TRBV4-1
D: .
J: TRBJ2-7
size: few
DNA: TGCGCCAGCAGCCACGGTGGACAGACCTACGAGCAGTACTTC
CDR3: CASSHGGQTYEQYF

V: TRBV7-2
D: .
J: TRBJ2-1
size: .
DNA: TGTGCCAGCAGCTTAACGGCAGTATACAATGAGCAGTTCTTC
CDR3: CASSLTAVYNEQFF

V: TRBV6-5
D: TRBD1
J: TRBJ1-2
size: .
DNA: TGTGCCAGCAGTTACTCGAGGGACAGGGGCTTCGATGGCTACACCTTC
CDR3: CASSYSRDRGFDGYTF

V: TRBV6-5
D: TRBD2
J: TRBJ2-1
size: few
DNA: TGTGCCAGCGGGCTAGCGGGGACATACAATGAGCAGTTCTTC
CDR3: CASGLAGTYNEQFF

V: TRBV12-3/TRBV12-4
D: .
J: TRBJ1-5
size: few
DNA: TGTGCCATCTCGGGGGGAAGGGGTAGCAATCAGCCCCAGCATTTT
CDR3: CAISGGRGSNQPQHF

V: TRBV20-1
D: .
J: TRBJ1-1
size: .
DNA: TGCAGTGCTAGTGCGGACACTGAAGCTTTCTTT
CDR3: CSASADTEAFF

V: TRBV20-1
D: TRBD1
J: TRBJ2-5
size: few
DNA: TGCAGTGCTGGACAGGGACGCCAAGAGACCCAGTACTTC
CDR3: CSAGQGRQETQYF

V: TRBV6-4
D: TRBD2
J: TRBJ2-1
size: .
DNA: TGTGCCAGCAGTGAGTGGGGCGGGAGCCGCGGCAATGAGCAGTTCTTC
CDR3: CASSEWGGSRGNEQFF

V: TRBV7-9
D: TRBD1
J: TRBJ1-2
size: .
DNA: TGTGCCAGCAGCCCCCTTTCTAGAGGGGGCTGGTTGGGCTATGGCTACACCTTC
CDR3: CASSPLSRGGWLGYGYTF

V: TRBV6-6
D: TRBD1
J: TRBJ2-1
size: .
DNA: TGTGCCAGCAGTTCGACCACCGACAGGGCCAATGAGCAGTTCTTC
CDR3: CASSSTTDRANEQFF

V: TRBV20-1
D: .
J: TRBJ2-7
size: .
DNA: TGCAGTGCTTCCAGCAGGGGTATTGAGCAGTACTTC
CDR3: CSASSRGIEQYF

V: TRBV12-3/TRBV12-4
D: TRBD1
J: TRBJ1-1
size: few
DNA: TGTGCCAGCAGTTCCGGACAGGGCACTGAAGCTTTCTTT
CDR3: CASSSGQGTEAFF